This entry describes one TCR beta chain. Antigen unknown. This CDR3 is built from 13 residues. V was clipped by 6 bases and J by 5 bases, with 13 bases between them. Per germline, CDR1 ENHRY and CDR2 SYGVKD. The entry originates in a study of blood T cells in healthy people across ages. General study results and limits: The study found more naive CD4+ cells and higher diversity in long-lived than aged donors. Estimates of total diversity, which came from one million sequenced T cells, were considered to be underestimates.

A second PCR, run for about 7 to 11 cycles, used a sample-barcoded 5' primer plus a J-beta primer mix. TCRdb reprocessed the 5' RACE reads via MiXCR and lists one record per CDR3 protein. The sample includes about 840,000 distinct CDR3 sequences, 29% seen only once; the top ten take 10% to 13%. These records were also assigned to another study, of T cells of mothers and their children. From that second work: Unrelated mother-child pairs always had slightly, but never significantly, lower normalized overlap than related pairs.

The sequenced sample was blood. V is TRBV10-3 and J is TRBJ1-2, with D maybe TRBD1 (6 bases). The sequence derives from a middle-aged woman in good health. The DNA for the CDR3 is TGTGCCATCAGGGTGGATGGACAGTATGGCTACACCTTC. Amino acids: CAIRVDGQYGYTF.